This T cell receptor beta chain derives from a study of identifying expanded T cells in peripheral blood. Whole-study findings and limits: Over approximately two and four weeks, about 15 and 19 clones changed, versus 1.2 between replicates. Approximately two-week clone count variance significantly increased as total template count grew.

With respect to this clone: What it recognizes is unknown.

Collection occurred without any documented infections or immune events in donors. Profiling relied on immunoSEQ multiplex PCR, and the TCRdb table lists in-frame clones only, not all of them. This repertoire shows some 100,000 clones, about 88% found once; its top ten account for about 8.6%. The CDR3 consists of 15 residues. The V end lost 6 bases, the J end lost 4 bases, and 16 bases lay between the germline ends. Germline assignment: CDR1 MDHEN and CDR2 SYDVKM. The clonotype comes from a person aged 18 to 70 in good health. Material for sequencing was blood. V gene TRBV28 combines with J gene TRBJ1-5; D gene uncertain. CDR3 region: CASSPRTGENQPQHF. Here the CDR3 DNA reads TGTGCCAGCAGCCCGCGGACTGGGGAAAATCAGCCCCAGCATTTT.